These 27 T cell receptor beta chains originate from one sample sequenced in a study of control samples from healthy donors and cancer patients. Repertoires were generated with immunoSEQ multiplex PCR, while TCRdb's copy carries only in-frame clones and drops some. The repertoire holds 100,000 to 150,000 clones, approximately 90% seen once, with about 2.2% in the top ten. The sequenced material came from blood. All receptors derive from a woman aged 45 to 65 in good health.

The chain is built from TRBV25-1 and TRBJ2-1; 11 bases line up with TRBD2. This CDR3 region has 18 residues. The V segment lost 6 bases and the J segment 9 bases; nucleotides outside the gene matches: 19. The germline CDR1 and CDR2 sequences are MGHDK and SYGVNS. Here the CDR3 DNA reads TGTGCCAGCAGCAACAAAACGGGACTAGCGGACAGGGTGTCTGAGCAGTTCTTC. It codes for CASSNKTGLADRVSEQFF.

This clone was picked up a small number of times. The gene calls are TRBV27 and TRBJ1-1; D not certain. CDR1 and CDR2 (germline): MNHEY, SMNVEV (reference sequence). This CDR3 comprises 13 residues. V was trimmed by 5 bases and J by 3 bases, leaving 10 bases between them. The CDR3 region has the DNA TGTGCCAGCAGTCATGCCTGGGACACTGAAGCTTTCTTT. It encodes CASSHAWDTEAFF.

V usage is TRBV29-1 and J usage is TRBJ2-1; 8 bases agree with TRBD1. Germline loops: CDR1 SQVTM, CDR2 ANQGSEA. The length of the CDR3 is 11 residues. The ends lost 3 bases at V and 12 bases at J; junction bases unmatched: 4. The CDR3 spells CSVDVGTGQFF. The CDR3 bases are TGCAGCGTTGATGTGGGGACAGGGCAGTTCTTC.

CDR3 DNA: TGTGCCAGCAGACCCGGACGGAGGAACACTGAAGCTTTCTTT. Its translation is CASRPGRRNTEAFF. The chain is built from TRBV5-8 and TRBJ1-1, with unresolved D. The V gene's germline CDR1 is SGHTS and CDR2 YDEGEE. V was shortened by 5 bases and J by 1 base, with 12 bases between the two germline ends. CDR3 size: 14 residues.

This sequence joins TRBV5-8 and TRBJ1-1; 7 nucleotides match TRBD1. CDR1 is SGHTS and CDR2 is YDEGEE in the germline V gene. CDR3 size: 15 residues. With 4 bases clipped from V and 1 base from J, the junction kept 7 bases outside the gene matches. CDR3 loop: CASSIRDRENTEAFF. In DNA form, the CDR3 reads TGTGCCAGCAGCATCCGGGACAGAGAGAACACTGAAGCTTTCTTT. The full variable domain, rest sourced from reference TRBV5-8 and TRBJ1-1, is EAGVTQSPTHLIKTRGQQATLRCSPISGHTSVYWYQQALGLGLQFLLWYDEGEERNRGNFPPRFSGRQFPNYSSELNVNALELEDSALYLCASSIRDRENTEAFFGQGTRLTVV.

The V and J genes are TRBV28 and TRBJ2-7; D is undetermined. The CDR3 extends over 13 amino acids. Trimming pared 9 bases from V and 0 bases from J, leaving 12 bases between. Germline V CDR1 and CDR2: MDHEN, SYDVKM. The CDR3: CASMAAISYEQYF. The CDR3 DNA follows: TGTGCCAGTATGGCGGCCATCTCCTACGAGCAGTACTTC.

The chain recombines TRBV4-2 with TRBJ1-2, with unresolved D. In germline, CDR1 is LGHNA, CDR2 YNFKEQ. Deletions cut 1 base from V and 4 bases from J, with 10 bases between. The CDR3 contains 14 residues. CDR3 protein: CASSQAGGSYGYTF. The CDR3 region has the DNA TGTGCCAGCAGCCAAGCCGGCGGCTCCTATGGCTACACCTTC.

The CDR3 DNA reads TGTGCCAGCAGGGATTTAAGGTACGAGCAGTACTTC. It specifies CASRDLRYEQYF. The gene calls are TRBV28 and TRBJ2-7, with no clear D. Germline lookup yields CDR1 MDHEN and CDR2 SYDVKM. The CDR3 contains 12 residues. Deletions cut 6 bases from V and 4 bases from J, with 10 bases between.

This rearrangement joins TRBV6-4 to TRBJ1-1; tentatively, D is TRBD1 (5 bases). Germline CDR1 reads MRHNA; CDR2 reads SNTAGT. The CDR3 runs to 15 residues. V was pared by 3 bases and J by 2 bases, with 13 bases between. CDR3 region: CASSESAGLNTEAFF. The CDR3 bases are TGTGCCAGCAGTGAGTCGGCAGGGTTAAACACTGAAGCTTTCTTT.

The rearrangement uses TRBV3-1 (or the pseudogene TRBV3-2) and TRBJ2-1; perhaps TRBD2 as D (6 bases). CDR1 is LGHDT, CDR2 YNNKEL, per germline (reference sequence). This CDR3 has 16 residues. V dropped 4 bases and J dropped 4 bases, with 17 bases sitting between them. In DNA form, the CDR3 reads TGTGCCAGCAGCCGCGACATGGGGGGTGGGTACAATGAGCAGTTCTTC. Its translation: CASSRDMGGGYNEQFF.

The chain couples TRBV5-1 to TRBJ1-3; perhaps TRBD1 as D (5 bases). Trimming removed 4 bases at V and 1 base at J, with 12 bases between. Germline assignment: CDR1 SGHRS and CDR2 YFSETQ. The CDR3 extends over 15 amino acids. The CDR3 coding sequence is TGCGCCAGCAGCCCGGGACGGACGTCTGGAAACACCATATATTTT. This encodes CASSPGRTSGNTIYF.

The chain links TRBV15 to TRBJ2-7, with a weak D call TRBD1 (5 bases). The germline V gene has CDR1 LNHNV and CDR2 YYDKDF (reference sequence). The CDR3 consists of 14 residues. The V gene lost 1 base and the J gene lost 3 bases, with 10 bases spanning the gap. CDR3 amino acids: CATSRVQGNYEQYF. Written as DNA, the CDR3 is TGTGCCACCAGCAGAGTTCAGGGAAACTACGAGCAGTACTTC.

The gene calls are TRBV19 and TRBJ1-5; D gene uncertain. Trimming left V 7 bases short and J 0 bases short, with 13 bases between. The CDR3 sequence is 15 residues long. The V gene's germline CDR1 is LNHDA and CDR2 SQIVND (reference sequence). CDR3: CASKKNINSNQPQHF. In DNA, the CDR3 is TGTGCCAGTAAAAAAAACATAAATAGCAATCAGCCCCAGCATTTT.

The chain's CDR3 is CATSRERNPGTIYF. The CDR3 DNA is TGTGCCACCAGCAGAGAGAGGAACCCCGGCACCATATATTTT. V and J are TRBV15 and TRBJ1-3, with D unclear. The length of the CDR3 is 14 residues. V lost 0 bases and J 9 bases, leaving 12 bases between the germline ends. CDR1 and CDR2 from the germline V gene are LNHNV and YYDKDF (reference sequence).

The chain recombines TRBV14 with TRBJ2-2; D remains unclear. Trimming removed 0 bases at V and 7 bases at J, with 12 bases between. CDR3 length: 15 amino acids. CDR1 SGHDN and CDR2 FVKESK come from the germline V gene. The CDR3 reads CASSQEVLGFGELFF. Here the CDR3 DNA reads TGTGCCAGCAGCCAAGAAGTGTTGGGTTTCGGGGAGCTGTTTTTT.

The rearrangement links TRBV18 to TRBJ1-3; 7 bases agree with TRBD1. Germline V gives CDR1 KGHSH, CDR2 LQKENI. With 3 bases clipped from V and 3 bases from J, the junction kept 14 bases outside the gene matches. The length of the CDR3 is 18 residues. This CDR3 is CASSPGDSLRAGGNTIYF. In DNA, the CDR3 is TGTGCCAGCTCACCCGGGGACAGCCTACGAGCTGGTGGAAACACCATATATTTT.

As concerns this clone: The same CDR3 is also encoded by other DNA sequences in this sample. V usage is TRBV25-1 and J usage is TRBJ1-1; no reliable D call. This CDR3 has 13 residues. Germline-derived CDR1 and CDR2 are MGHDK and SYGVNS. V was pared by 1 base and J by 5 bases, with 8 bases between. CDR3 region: CASSEFGGTEAFF. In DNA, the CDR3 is TGTGCCAGCAGTGAATTCGGAGGGACTGAAGCTTTCTTT. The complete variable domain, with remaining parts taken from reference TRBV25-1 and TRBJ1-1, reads EADIYQTPRYLVIGTGKKITLECSQTMGHDKMYWYQQDPGMELHLIHYSYGVNSTEKGDLSSESTVSRIRTEHFPLTLESARPSHTSQYLCASSEFGGTEAFFGQGTRLTVV.

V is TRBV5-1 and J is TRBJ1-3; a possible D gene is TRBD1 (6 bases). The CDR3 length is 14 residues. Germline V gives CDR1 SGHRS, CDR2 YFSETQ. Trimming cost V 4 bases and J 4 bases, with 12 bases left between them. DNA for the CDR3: TGCGCCAGCAGCCCGGCCGGGACAGGAAACACCATATATTTT. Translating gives CASSPAGTGNTIYF.

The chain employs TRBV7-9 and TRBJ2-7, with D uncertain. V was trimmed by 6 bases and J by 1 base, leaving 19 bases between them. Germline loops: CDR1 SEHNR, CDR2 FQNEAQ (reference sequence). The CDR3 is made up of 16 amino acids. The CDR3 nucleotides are TGTGCCAGCAGTTACCCACTCGGCAACAAATCCTACGAGCAGTACTTC. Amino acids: CASSYPLGNKSYEQYF.

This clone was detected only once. The CDR3 bases are TGTGCCAGTAGTATAGATCGTGGGGCGCTCCTTAGCAATCAGCCCCAGCATTTT. The encoded protein is CASSIDRGALLSNQPQHF. This rearrangement joins TRBV19 to TRBJ1-5, with a possible D match to TRBD1 (5 bases). This CDR3 is built from 18 residues. V shed 0 bases and J shed 0 bases, with 15 bases lying between them. The V gene's germline CDR1 is LNHDA and CDR2 SQIVND (reference sequence).

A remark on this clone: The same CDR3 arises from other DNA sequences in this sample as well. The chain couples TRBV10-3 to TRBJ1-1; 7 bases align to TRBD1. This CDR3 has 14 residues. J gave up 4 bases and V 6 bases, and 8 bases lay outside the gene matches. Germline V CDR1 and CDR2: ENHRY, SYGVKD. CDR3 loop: CAISETGFGTEAFF. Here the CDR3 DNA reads TGTGCCATCAGCGAGACAGGGTTTGGCACTGAAGCTTTCTTT.

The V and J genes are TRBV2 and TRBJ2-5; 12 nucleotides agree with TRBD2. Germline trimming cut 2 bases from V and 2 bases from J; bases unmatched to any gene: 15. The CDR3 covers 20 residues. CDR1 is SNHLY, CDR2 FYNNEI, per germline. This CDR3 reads CASSELPGLAGWWGQETQYF. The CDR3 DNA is TGTGCCAGCAGTGAATTACCGGGACTAGCGGGCTGGTGGGGGCAAGAGACCCAGTACTTC.

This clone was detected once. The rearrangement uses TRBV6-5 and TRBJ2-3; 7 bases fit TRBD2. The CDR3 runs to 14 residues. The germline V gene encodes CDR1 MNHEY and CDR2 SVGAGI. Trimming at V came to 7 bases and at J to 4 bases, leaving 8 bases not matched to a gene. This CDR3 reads CASTISLASDTQYF. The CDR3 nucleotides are TGTGCCAGCACCATATCACTAGCGTCAGATACGCAGTATTTT.

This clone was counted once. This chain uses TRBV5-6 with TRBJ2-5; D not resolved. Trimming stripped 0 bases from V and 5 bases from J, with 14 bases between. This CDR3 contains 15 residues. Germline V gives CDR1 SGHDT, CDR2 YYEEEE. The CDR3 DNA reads TGTGCCAGCAGCTTGGACCCGAGTCCCAGGGAGACCCAGTACTTC. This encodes CASSLDPSPRETQYF.

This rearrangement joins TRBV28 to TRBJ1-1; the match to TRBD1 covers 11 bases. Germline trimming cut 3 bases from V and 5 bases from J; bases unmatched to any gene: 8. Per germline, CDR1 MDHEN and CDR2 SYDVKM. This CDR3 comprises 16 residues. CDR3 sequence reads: CASSLGGQGAQTEAFF. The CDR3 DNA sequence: TGTGCCAGCAGTTTGGGAGGACAGGGGGCGCAAACTGAAGCTTTCTTT.

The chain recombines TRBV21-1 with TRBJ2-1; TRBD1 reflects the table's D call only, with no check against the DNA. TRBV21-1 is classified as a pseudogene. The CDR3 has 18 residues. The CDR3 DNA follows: TGTGCCAGCAGCAAAGATCGTCAGGGGGTGGGCCCCTACAATGAGCAGTTCTTC. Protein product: CASSKDRQGVGPYNEQFF.

As DNA, the CDR3 is TGCAGCGTTGAAGGGGCTCAGGGAGCTTTCTTT. This translates into CSVEGAQGAFF. The V and J genes are TRBV29-1 and TRBJ1-1; possible D gene TRBD1, 5 bases. Germline values: CDR1 SQVTM, CDR2 ANQGSEA. V lost 1 base, J lost 10 bases, and 10 bases lay in between. The CDR3 is 11 residues long.